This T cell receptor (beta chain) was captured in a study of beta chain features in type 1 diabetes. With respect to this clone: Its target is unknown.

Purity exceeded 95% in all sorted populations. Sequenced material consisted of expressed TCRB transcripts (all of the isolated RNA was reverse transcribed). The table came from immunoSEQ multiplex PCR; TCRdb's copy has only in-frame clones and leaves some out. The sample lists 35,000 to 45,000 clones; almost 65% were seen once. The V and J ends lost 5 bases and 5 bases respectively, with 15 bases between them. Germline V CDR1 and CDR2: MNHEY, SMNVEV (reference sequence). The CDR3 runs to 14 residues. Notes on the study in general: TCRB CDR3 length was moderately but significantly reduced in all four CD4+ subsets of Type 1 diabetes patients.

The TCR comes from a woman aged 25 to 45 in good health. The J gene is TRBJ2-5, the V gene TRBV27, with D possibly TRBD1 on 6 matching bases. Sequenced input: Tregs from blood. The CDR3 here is CASSPRTAGETQYF. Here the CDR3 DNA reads TGTGCCAGCAGTCCCCGGACAGCAGGGGAGACCCAGTACTTC.